A selection of T cell receptor beta chains follows, all from one sample in a study of blood T cells in healthy people across ages. TCRdb reanalysed the 5' RACE reads using MiXCR and keeps one entry per CDR3 protein. Of about 1.4 million distinct CDR3 sequences detected, around 59% appear once; the ten largest clones hold approximately 7%. Sequenced sample: blood. The receptors here all came from a man between 18 and 29 years old in good health. CDR3s include the opening cysteine and the closing phenylalanine or tryptophan. D genes are given only for firm matches. A row's size may be missing; if present it is once, few, many or a size class.

j_call: TRBJ2-5; cdr3_length: 16; clone_size: NA; v_call: TRBV7-2; d_call: NA; cdr3_nt: TGTGCCAGCGGCTCCCCTACCGGCGGGATTGTAGAGACCCAGTACTTC; cdr3_aa: CASGSPTGGIVETQYF
j_call: TRBJ2-7; cdr3_length: 13; clone_size: NA; v_call: TRBV6-2/TRBV6-3; d_call: NA; cdr3_nt: TGTGCCAGCAGTCTCCCAGGGAACTACGAGCAGTACTTC; cdr3_aa: CASSLPGNYEQYF
j_call: TRBJ1-5; cdr3_length: 17; clone_size: once; v_call: TRBV2; d_call: TRBD1; cdr3_nt: TGTGCCAGCAGTGAAGGTCCCGTGACAGGGGGTTGGCAGCCCCAGCATTTT; cdr3_aa: CASSEGPVTGGWQPQHF
j_call: TRBJ2-1; cdr3_length: 12; clone_size: NA; v_call: TRBV29-1; d_call: NA; cdr3_nt: TGCAGCGTGGGGACGGCCCAAGAGACCCAGTTCTTC; cdr3_aa: CSVGTAQETQFF
j_call: TRBJ2-5; cdr3_length: 13; clone_size: few; v_call: TRBV20-1; d_call: NA; cdr3_nt: TGCAGTGCTCATGGCGCTGGAGAAGAGACCCAGTACTTC; cdr3_aa: CSAHGAGEETQYF
j_call: TRBJ2-3; cdr3_length: 21; clone_size: once; v_call: TRBV11-2; d_call: TRBD2; cdr3_nt: TGTGCCAGCACCCTTAGGTGGGGAGGTAGCGGGGGGGCCGTGAAGGGAGATACGCAGTATTTT; cdr3_aa: CASTLRWGGSGGAVKGDTQYF
j_call: TRBJ2-5; cdr3_length: 14; clone_size: few; v_call: TRBV29-1; d_call: TRBD2; cdr3_nt: TGCAGCGTTGTAAGGCTAGCGGACCAAGAGACCCAGTACTTC; cdr3_aa: CSVVRLADQETQYF
j_call: TRBJ2-7; cdr3_length: 12; clone_size: few; v_call: TRBV7-2; d_call: NA; cdr3_nt: TGTGCCAGCAGCTTAGGACAGAACGAGCAGTACTTC; cdr3_aa: CASSLGQNEQYF
j_call: TRBJ2-1; cdr3_length: 14; clone_size: NA; v_call: TRBV20-1; d_call: NA; cdr3_nt: TGCAGTGCTGAGGAAGGGGGCTCCTACAATGAGCAGTTCTTC; cdr3_aa: CSAEEGGSYNEQFF
j_call: TRBJ2-6; cdr3_length: 14; clone_size: many; v_call: TRBV3-1; d_call: TRBD2; cdr3_nt: TGTGCCAGCAGCCCGGGGGGAGAGGCCAACGTCCTGACTTTC; cdr3_aa: CASSPGGEANVLTF
j_call: TRBJ2-1; cdr3_length: 13; clone_size: NA; v_call: TRBV29-1; d_call: TRBD2; cdr3_nt: TGCAGCGTGGAGCTAGCGGATTTTAATGAGCAGTTCTTC; cdr3_aa: CSVELADFNEQFF
j_call: TRBJ2-5; cdr3_length: 15; clone_size: NA; v_call: TRBV4-1; d_call: TRBD1; cdr3_nt: TGCGCCAGCAGACGGACCGGGACAGGGTCAGAGACCCAGTACTTC; cdr3_aa: CASRRTGTGSETQYF
j_call: TRBJ2-1; cdr3_length: 16; clone_size: NA; v_call: TRBV7-9; d_call: TRBD2; cdr3_nt: TGTGCCAGCAGCGCGGCCCTAGCGGGAGAGGTCAATGAGCAGTTCTTC; cdr3_aa: CASSAALAGEVNEQFF
j_call: TRBJ1-5; cdr3_length: 17; clone_size: once; v_call: TRBV7-2; d_call: NA; cdr3_nt: TGTGCCAGCAGCTCCCTCGGTTGGAGGGAAAGCAATCAGCCCCAGCATTTT; cdr3_aa: CASSSLGWRESNQPQHF
j_call: TRBJ2-4; cdr3_length: 19; clone_size: NA; v_call: TRBV21-1; d_call: NA; cdr3_nt: TGTGCCAGCAGCACACCTCCAAAACAGGGGGCTATGACCAAAAACATTCAGTACTTC; cdr3_aa: CASSTPPKQGAMTKNIQYF
j_call: TRBJ1-2; cdr3_length: 17; clone_size: NA; v_call: TRBV4-1; d_call: NA; cdr3_nt: TGCGCCAGCAGCCAAGCGCAGTGGGCAGGCGTTAACTATGGCTACACCTTC; cdr3_aa: CASSQAQWAGVNYGYTF
j_call: TRBJ2-1; cdr3_length: 15; clone_size: few; v_call: TRBV11-2; d_call: TRBD1; cdr3_nt: TGTGCCAGCAGCAGGGGGCCCCGTGGTGACAATGAGCAGTTCTTC; cdr3_aa: CASSRGPRGDNEQFF
j_call: TRBJ1-1; cdr3_length: 11; clone_size: few; v_call: TRBV6-5; d_call: NA; cdr3_nt: TGTGCCAGCACCTCGAGCACTGAAGCTTTCTTT; cdr3_aa: CASTSSTEAFF
j_call: TRBJ2-7; cdr3_length: 15; clone_size: few; v_call: TRBV4-2; d_call: NA; cdr3_nt: TGTGCCAGCAGCCAAGATGCGTACAGAGATTACGAGCAGTACTTC; cdr3_aa: CASSQDAYRDYEQYF
j_call: TRBJ2-5; cdr3_length: 14; clone_size: NA; v_call: TRBV4-1; d_call: NA; cdr3_nt: TGCGCCAGCAGCCAAGAATACCAGGGAGAGACCCAGTACTTC; cdr3_aa: CASSQEYQGETQYF
j_call: TRBJ1-1; cdr3_length: 14; clone_size: NA; v_call: TRBV12-3/TRBV12-4; d_call: NA; cdr3_nt: TGTGCCAGCAGTTTGAACAGGGAGGGCACTGAAGCTTTCTTT; cdr3_aa: CASSLNREGTEAFF
j_call: TRBJ1-1; cdr3_length: 12; clone_size: NA; v_call: TRBV27; d_call: NA; cdr3_nt: TGTGCCAGCATTTTTTATGCTGGGGAAGCTTTCTTT; cdr3_aa: CASIFYAGEAFF
j_call: TRBJ1-5; cdr3_length: 15; clone_size: NA; v_call: TRBV24-1; d_call: NA; cdr3_nt: TGTGCCACCAGTGGGGCGAGGAGTAGCAATCAGCCCCAGCATTTT; cdr3_aa: CATSGARSSNQPQHF
j_call: TRBJ2-7; cdr3_length: 14; clone_size: NA; v_call: TRBV27; d_call: NA; cdr3_nt: TGTGCCAGCAGTTTAAGATACGTCCCCTACGAGCAGTACTTC; cdr3_aa: CASSLRYVPYEQYF
j_call: TRBJ2-3; cdr3_length: 16; clone_size: NA; v_call: TRBV20-1; d_call: NA; cdr3_nt: TGCAGTGCTCGTTTTAGTGGGACAGCCTCACGGGGGACGCAGTATTTT; cdr3_aa: CSARFSGTASRGTQYF
j_call: TRBJ2-6; cdr3_length: 15; clone_size: once; v_call: TRBV6-2/TRBV6-3; d_call: NA; cdr3_nt: TGTGCCAGCAGTTACTGGGAAGCTGGGGCCAACGTCCTGACTTTC; cdr3_aa: CASSYWEAGANVLTF
j_call: TRBJ1-1; cdr3_length: 15; clone_size: few; v_call: TRBV4-1; d_call: NA; cdr3_nt: TGCGCCAGCAGCCAAGATATCGGCGGCGACACTGAAGCTTTCTTT; cdr3_aa: CASSQDIGGDTEAFF
j_call: TRBJ1-6; cdr3_length: 15; clone_size: NA; v_call: TRBV4-1; d_call: TRBD1; cdr3_nt: TGCGCCAGCAGTCAAAAGGGGGCAGGGTTGGCGACCCTCCACTTT; cdr3_aa: CASSQKGAGLATLHF
j_call: TRBJ2-7; cdr3_length: 15; clone_size: many; v_call: TRBV6-5; d_call: NA; cdr3_nt: TGTGCCACCCGGTCAGCGGGTAACCCCTCCTACGAGCAGTACTTC; cdr3_aa: CATRSAGNPSYEQYF
j_call: TRBJ1-2; cdr3_length: 14; clone_size: NA; v_call: TRBV4-3; d_call: NA; cdr3_nt: TGCGCCAGCAGCCAACTGCGGGTCGGCAGAAGCTACACCTTC; cdr3_aa: CASSQLRVGRSYTF
j_call: TRBJ1-1; cdr3_length: 14; clone_size: NA; v_call: TRBV29-1; d_call: NA; cdr3_nt: TGCGGCGGCCGTATGGGGGGTCGGACCACTGAAGCTTTCTTT; cdr3_aa: CGGRMGGRTTEAFF
j_call: TRBJ1-1; cdr3_length: 14; clone_size: NA; v_call: TRBV20-1; d_call: NA; cdr3_nt: TGCAGTGCCCCCGTGACCCGGGGGAACACTGAAGCTTTCTTT; cdr3_aa: CSAPVTRGNTEAFF
j_call: TRBJ2-3; cdr3_length: 15; clone_size: NA; v_call: TRBV7-9; d_call: NA; cdr3_nt: TGTGCCAGCAGCTACGACATTTCTAGCGCAGATACGCAGTATTTT; cdr3_aa: CASSYDISSADTQYF
j_call: TRBJ1-6; cdr3_length: 15; clone_size: once; v_call: TRBV20-1; d_call: TRBD1; cdr3_nt: TGCAGTGCTGCCTTTCCGGGACAGCTGTATTCACCCCTCCACTTT; cdr3_aa: CSAAFPGQLYSPLHF
j_call: TRBJ2-3; cdr3_length: 12; clone_size: NA; v_call: TRBV20-1; d_call: NA; cdr3_nt: TGCAGTGCTTCCGGTGAGGGGGATACGCAGTATTTT; cdr3_aa: CSASGEGDTQYF
j_call: TRBJ2-4; cdr3_length: 14; clone_size: NA; v_call: TRBV29-1; d_call: NA; cdr3_nt: TGCAGCGTTGGGGACGGGGGGCCAGACGACATTCAGTACTTC; cdr3_aa: CSVGDGGPDDIQYF
j_call: TRBJ2-5; cdr3_length: 14; clone_size: NA; v_call: TRBV4-1; d_call: NA; cdr3_nt: TGCGCCAGCAGCCCGCACGGCTACCAAGAGACCCAGTACTTC; cdr3_aa: CASSPHGYQETQYF
j_call: TRBJ2-7; cdr3_length: 16; clone_size: NA; v_call: TRBV4-3; d_call: NA; cdr3_nt: TGCGCCAGCAGCCAAAATGGGGGACCTGCCCTCTACGAGCAGTACTTC; cdr3_aa: CASSQNGGPALYEQYF
j_call: TRBJ2-1; cdr3_length: 14; clone_size: NA; v_call: TRBV2; d_call: NA; cdr3_nt: TGTGCCAGCAGTAAGAACGCTATGGACAATGAGCAGTTCTTC; cdr3_aa: CASSKNAMDNEQFF
j_call: TRBJ2-7; cdr3_length: 12; clone_size: NA; v_call: TRBV6-2/TRBV6-3; d_call: NA; cdr3_nt: TGTGCCAGCAGACCGGAAGGATACGAGCAGTACTTC; cdr3_aa: CASRPEGYEQYF
j_call: TRBJ2-7; cdr3_length: 14; clone_size: NA; v_call: TRBV30; d_call: NA; cdr3_nt: TGTGCCTGGAGTCCGGGACCCTCTTCGTTGAAGCAGTACTTC; cdr3_aa: CAWSPGPSSLKQYF
j_call: TRBJ1-1; cdr3_length: 12; clone_size: NA; v_call: TRBV28; d_call: TRBD1; cdr3_nt: TGTGCCAGCAGTCGCGGGACAGGGGAGGCTTTCTTT; cdr3_aa: CASSRGTGEAFF
j_call: TRBJ2-5; cdr3_length: 12; clone_size: few; v_call: TRBV12-3/TRBV12-4; d_call: NA; cdr3_nt: TGTGCCAGCAGCTTCCCCAGGGAGACCCAGTACTTC; cdr3_aa: CASSFPRETQYF
j_call: TRBJ2-7; cdr3_length: 15; clone_size: NA; v_call: TRBV28; d_call: NA; cdr3_nt: TGTGCCAGCAGTATCGGGGGGCTCACGGCCTACGAGCAGTACTTC; cdr3_aa: CASSIGGLTAYEQYF